These 26 T cell receptor beta chains originate from one sample sequenced in a study of blood T cell repertoires in COVID-19. Sequenced by immunoSEQ multiplex PCR; TCRdb stores in-frame clones only, minus some. Here the sample spans hundreds of thousands of clones, around 90% being singletons. Specimen: PBMCs or T cells enriched from blood (not recorded which). These receptors were taken from a woman aged 18-35 years who had recovered from COVID-19.

This chain uses TRBV7-3 with TRBJ2-3; possibly TRBD2 for D (5 bases). With 5 bases removed from V and 0 bases from J, the gap between germline ends came to 9 bases. Germline values: CDR1 SGHTA, CDR2 FQGTGA. The CDR3 spans 14 residues. The CDR3 here is CASSSGTSTDTQYF. CDR3 DNA: TGTGCCAGCAGCAGCGGTACTAGCACAGATACGCAGTATTTT.

This clone has only one observation. The gene calls are TRBV29-1 and TRBJ2-7; D call uncertain. This CDR3 is 15 amino acids long. Germline values: CDR1 SQVTM, CDR2 ANQGSEA. The germline V and J ends were trimmed by 4 bases and 2 bases, with 18 bases remaining between them. Here the CDR3 reads CSVVPSGIATYEQYF. CDR3 in DNA: TGCAGCGTTGTACCCTCGGGTATTGCTACCTACGAGCAGTACTTC.

The J gene is TRBJ2-5, the V gene TRBV19, with 11 bases aligning to TRBD2. CDR3 length: 16 amino acids. The germline V gene has CDR1 LNHDA and CDR2 SQIVND (reference sequence). The V gene end was trimmed by 4 bases and the J gene end by 4 bases; junction bases not matched to a gene: 8. CDR3 DNA: TGTGCCAGTAGTACAGGGAGACTAGCGGGATCAGAGACCCAGTACTTC. Translation: CASSTGRLAGSETQYF.

The rearrangement links TRBV5-1 to TRBJ2-1; 11 bases line up with TRBD2. This CDR3 region has 19 residues. The V gene end was trimmed by 1 base and the J gene end by 4 bases; junction bases not matched to a gene: 13. The germline gives CDR1 SGHRS, CDR2 YFSETQ. The CDR3 bases are TGCGCCAGCAGCTTGAGGGGTAGTAAACTAGCGGGGGATTACAATGAGCAGTTCTTC. It is translated as CASSLRGSKLAGDYNEQFF.

The chain uses TRBV18 and TRBJ2-7, with TRBD2 as a possible D gene (6 bases). The germline CDR1 and CDR2 sequences are KGHSH and LQKENI. The CDR3 consists of 15 residues. V shed 2 bases and J shed 7 bases, with 18 bases lying between them. The CDR3 nucleotides read TGTGCCAGCTCACCATCGGCGCGGGGAGCTGGGGAGCAGTACTTC. It specifies CASSPSARGAGEQYF.

This clone was detected only once. The chain has TRBV9 and TRBJ1-5; D unclear. V lost 0 bases and J lost 4, with 8 bases in between. The length of the CDR3 is 14 residues. Germline V gene lookup returns CDR1 SGDLS and CDR2 YYNGEE. The CDR3 loop is CASSVGHTNQPQHF. CDR3 nucleotides: TGTGCCAGCAGCGTAGGACACACAAATCAGCCCCAGCATTTT. Filled out from reference TRBV9 and TRBJ1-5, the complete variable domain reads DSGVTQTPKHLITATGQRVTLRCSPRSGDLSVYWYQQSLDQGLQFLIQYYNGEERAKGNILERFSAQQFPDLHSELNLSSLELGDSALYFCASSVGHTNQPQHFGDGTRLSIL.

V gene TRBV3-1 (or the pseudogene TRBV3-2) combines with J gene TRBJ2-3; D may be TRBD2 (6 bases). The CDR3 runs 15 residues. V was pared by 4 bases and J by 3 bases, with 14 bases between. CDR1 and CDR2 from the germline V gene are LGHDT and YNNKEL (reference sequence). As DNA, the CDR3 is TGTGCCAGCAGCCTTGGGACTGGATTTACAGATACGCAGTATTTT. This gives the protein CASSLGTGFTDTQYF.

This chain links TRBV28 with TRBJ2-1; 9 bases map to TRBD2. V gave up 2 bases and J gave up 4 bases; unmatched junction bases: 3. The CDR3 contains 15 residues. Looked up from germline, CDR1 is MDHEN and CDR2 is SYDVKM. CDR3 sequence (DNA): TGTGCCAGCAGTTTAGCTCTAGCGGGATACAATGAGCAGTTCTTC. Translating it yields CASSLALAGYNEQFF.

The count of this clone is one. The CDR3 nucleotides are TGTGCCAGCTCACCAGATGGCGGCGACACTGAAGCTTTCTTT. Translated, it gives CASSPDGGDTEAFF. The chain carries TRBV18 and TRBJ1-1; D unresolved. The CDR3 covers 14 residues. The germline gives CDR1 KGHSH, CDR2 LQKENI. Trimming took off 2 bases at V and 3 bases at J, with 10 bases between the two ends.

The rearrangement joins TRBV7-7 to TRBJ2-2, with 11 positions matching TRBD1. The CDR3 contains 17 residues. CDR1 and CDR2 from the germline V gene are SSHAT and FNYEAQ (reference sequence). J was trimmed by 7 bases and V by 5 bases; bases with no gene match: 12. In DNA, the CDR3 is TGTGCCAGCAGCCCAATCGGCGGACAGGGGGCTGTCGGGGAGCTGTTTTTT. Translating gives CASSPIGGQGAVGELFF.

This sequence joins TRBV27 and TRBJ1-1; 7 nucleotides line up with TRBD1. The germline V gene encodes CDR1 MNHEY and CDR2 SMNVEV (reference sequence). The CDR3 is made up of 14 amino acids. J was trimmed by 3 bases and V by 6 bases; bases with no gene match: 7. Here the CDR3 reads CASSIGQVDTEAFF. The CDR3 coding sequence is TGTGCCAGCAGCATAGGACAGGTAGACACTGAAGCTTTCTTT.

CDR3 sequence (DNA): TGTGCCAGCTCACAACTACACACAGATACGCAGTATTTT. The encoded protein is CASSQLHTDTQYF. This sequence joins TRBV18 and TRBJ2-3; no reliable D call. Germline V gene sequence: CDR1 KGHSH, CDR2 LQKENI. This CDR3 has 13 residues. Trimming cost V 4 bases and J 2 bases, with 7 bases left between them.

This clone has at least ten counts. The chain carries TRBV19 and TRBJ2-7; D might be TRBD2 (6 bases). This CDR3 has 15 amino acids. The germline gives CDR1 LNHDA, CDR2 SQIVND (reference sequence). The ends were cut back, 2 bases at V and 2 bases at J, with 13 bases in the middle. The CDR3 spells CASSIWSGEPYEQYF. The CDR3 DNA reads as TGTGCCAGTAGTATATGGTCGGGGGAGCCCTACGAGCAGTACTTC.

This clone was seen only once. This chain connects TRBV12-3 or TRBV12-4 to TRBJ2-1, with D maybe TRBD2 (6 bases). The CDR3 spans 12 residues. The CDR3 protein is CAAGTDYNEQFF. Written as DNA, the CDR3 is TGTGCAGCCGGGACTGACTACAATGAGCAGTTCTTC.

The chain carries TRBV28 and TRBJ2-7; 10 nucleotides match TRBD2. The germline CDR1 and CDR2 sequences are MDHEN and SYDVKM. The CDR3 extends over 16 amino acids. With V trimmed by 2 bases and J by 1 base, 5 bases remained unmatched. The CDR3 is CASSLASGGPSYEQYF. In DNA form, the CDR3 reads TGTGCCAGCAGTTTAGCTAGCGGGGGTCCTTCCTACGAGCAGTACTTC.

The chain joins TRBV6-1 to TRBJ1-2; unclear D gene. Per the germline V gene, CDR1 is MNHNS and CDR2 is SASEGT. CDR3 size: 12 residues. V lost 7 bases and J lost 2, with 8 bases in between. CDR3 DNA: TGTGCCAGCATCTCCGGGAACTATGGCTACACCTTC. This sequence encodes CASISGNYGYTF.

This chain connects TRBV4-2 to TRBJ2-1; 8 positions agree with TRBD1. Germline lookup yields CDR1 LGHNA and CDR2 YNFKEQ. The length of the CDR3 is 19 residues. The CDR3 region is CGNPALRLIRDRHCNEQFF. The CDR3 DNA follows: TGTGGCAACCCAGCCTTACGCCTTATTAGGGACAGGCACTGCAATGAGCAGTTCTTC.

The J gene is TRBJ2-1, the V gene TRBV7-2, with 8 bases fitting TRBD2. The CDR3 is made up of 15 amino acids. Germline V gives CDR1 SGHTA, CDR2 FQGNSA. With 2 bases clipped from V and 5 bases from J, the junction kept 5 bases outside the gene matches. CDR3 in DNA: TGTGCCAGCAGCTTACGGGGGGGCCCTCACAATGAGCAGTTCTTC. This codes for CASSLRGGPHNEQFF. The variable domain in full, completed from reference TRBV7-2 and TRBJ2-1, reads GAGVSQSPSNKVTEKGKDVELRCDPISGHTALYWYRQSLGQGLEFLIYFQGNSAPDKSGLPSDRFSAERTGGSVSTLTIQRTQQEDSAVYLCASSLRGGPHNEQFFGPGTRLTVL.

This clone has a count of ten or more. The rearrangement links TRBV13 to TRBJ2-7; 9 bases are shared with TRBD2. Germline values: CDR1 PRHDT, CDR2 FYEKMQ (reference sequence). The junction had 5 bases not matched to a gene; V was cut back by 5 bases and J by 6 bases. There are 13 residues in the CDR3. CDR3 sequence (DNA): TGTGCCAGCAGCGCCCGGGGACTAGCCGAGCAGTACTTC. This sequence encodes CASSARGLAEQYF.

This sequence joins TRBV6-5 and TRBJ1-1; TRBD1 aligns across 9 bases. V shed 7 bases and J 4 bases; nucleotides not matched to a gene: 4. The length of the CDR3 is 13 residues. The germline V gene encodes CDR1 MNHEY and CDR2 SVGAGI. The CDR3 DNA reads TGTGCCAGCAAGTGGACAGGGGCCACTGAAGCTTTCTTT. Translation gives CASKWTGATEAFF.

The genes are TRBV19 and TRBJ1-5, with D uncertain. The CDR3 contains 14 residues. The ends were cut back, 3 bases at V and 6 bases at J, with 12 bases in the middle. Germline lookup yields CDR1 LNHDA and CDR2 SQIVND (reference sequence). The CDR3 sequence: CASSISVGSQPQHF. DNA of the CDR3: TGTGCCAGTAGTATCTCGGTGGGGAGTCAGCCCCAGCATTTT.

CDR3 bases: TGTGCCAGCAGCGTAGCCCGACAGCTATTCTATGGCTACACCTTC. This encodes CASSVARQLFYGYTF. This sequence joins TRBV9 and TRBJ1-2, with TRBD1 as a possible D gene (5 bases). CDR1 and CDR2 (germline): SGDLS, YYNGEE. The V end lost 0 bases, the J end lost 4 bases, and 13 bases lay between the germline ends. There are 15 residues in the CDR3.

J is TRBJ2-7 and V is TRBV20-1, with 8 bases matching TRBD2. The germline V gene has CDR1 DFQATT and CDR2 SNEGSKA (reference sequence). There are 16 residues in the CDR3. The J segment lost 4 bases and the V segment lost 3 bases, leaving 14 bases of the junction unmatched. The CDR3 nucleotides are TGCAGTGCTAGTTTTTCCCCCGGGAGGGAGCGGTACGAGCAGTACTTC. This translates into CSASFSPGRERYEQYF.

The chain is built from TRBV7-2 and TRBJ1-5, with TRBD1 as a possible D gene (5 bases). Germline CDR1 is SGHTA and CDR2 is FQGNSA. Trimming removed 2 bases from V and 0 bases from J, with 11 bases in between. This CDR3 has 16 amino acids. The CDR3 here is CASSLTGGTSNQPQHF. CDR3 DNA sequence: TGTGCCAGCAGCTTAACAGGAGGGACTAGCAATCAGCCCCAGCATTTT.

On this clone: This same CDR3 is encoded by further DNA sequences in the sample. The chain combines TRBV12-3 or TRBV12-4 with TRBJ2-2, with D perhaps matching TRBD1 (6 bases). Between the trimmed V and J ends, which lost 3 bases and 4 bases, there was a span of 6 bases. CDR3 length equals 13 residues. The CDR3 here is CASSFRGTGELFF. For the CDR3, the DNA is TGTGCCAGCAGTTTCAGGGGCACCGGGGAGCTGTTTTTT.

This rearrangement joins TRBV28 to TRBJ1-3; D perhaps matches TRBD1 (6 bases). Germline lookup yields CDR1 MDHEN and CDR2 SYDVKM. Trimming pared 6 bases from V and 4 bases from J, leaving 10 bases between. CDR3 length: 13 residues. The CDR3 spells CASRLDRGNTIYF. CDR3 in DNA: TGTGCCAGCAGACTTGACAGGGGAAACACCATATATTTT.